The source of this TCR beta chain is a study of lymphopenia after photon versus proton radiotherapy. Overall study findings and caveats: Oligoclonal CD8+ Temra expansion after nadir drove photon patients' diversity drop. In patients who died, overall survival fell as post-nadir TCR diversity dropped more.

Germline CDR1 reads SQVTM; CDR2 reads ANQGSEA. The CDR3 is made up of 15 amino acids. V lost 5 bases and J lost 1, with 15 bases in between. Using immunoSEQ multiplex PCR, the repertoire was profiled, and TCRdb retains in-frame clones only, with some absent. The sample contains about 25,000 clones, around 83% of which appear only once. This clone has only a few counts. Its antigen is still unknown. The sample in question was peripheral blood, obtained from a patient treated with photon-based radiotherapy. J is TRBJ2-1 and V is TRBV29-1; weak D call: TRBD1 (7 bases). This receptor was obtained from a woman aged 50 to 60 with pancreatic cancer. CDR3 sequence: CSVQGGVGSYNEQFF. The CDR3 nucleotides read TGCAGCGTTCAGGGGGGCGTCGGTTCCTACAATGAGCAGTTCTTC.